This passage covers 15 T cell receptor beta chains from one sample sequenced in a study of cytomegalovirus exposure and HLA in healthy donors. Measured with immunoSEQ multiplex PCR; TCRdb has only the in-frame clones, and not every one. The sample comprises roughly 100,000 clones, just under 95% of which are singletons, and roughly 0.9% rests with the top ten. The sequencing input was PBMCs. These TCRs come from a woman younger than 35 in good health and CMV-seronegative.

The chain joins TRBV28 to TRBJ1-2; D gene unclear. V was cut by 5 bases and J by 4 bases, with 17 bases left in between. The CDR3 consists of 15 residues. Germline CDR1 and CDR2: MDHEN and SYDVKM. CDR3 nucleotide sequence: TGTGCCAGCAGTGGAGCTGATATATCAAGCTATGGCTACACCTTC. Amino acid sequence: CASSGADISSYGYTF.

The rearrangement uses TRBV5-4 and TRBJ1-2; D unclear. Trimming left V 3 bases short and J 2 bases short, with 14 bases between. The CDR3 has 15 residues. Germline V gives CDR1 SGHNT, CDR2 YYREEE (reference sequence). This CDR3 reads CASSSTGVTNYGYTF. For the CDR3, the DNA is TGTGCCAGCAGCTCGACCGGGGTAACAAACTATGGCTACACCTTC.

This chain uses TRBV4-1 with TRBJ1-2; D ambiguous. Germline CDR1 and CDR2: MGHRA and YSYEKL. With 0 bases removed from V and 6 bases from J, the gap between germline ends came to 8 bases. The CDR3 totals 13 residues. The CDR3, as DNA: TGCGCCAGCAGCCAAGATCCGGGGAATGGCTACACCTTC. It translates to CASSQDPGNGYTF.

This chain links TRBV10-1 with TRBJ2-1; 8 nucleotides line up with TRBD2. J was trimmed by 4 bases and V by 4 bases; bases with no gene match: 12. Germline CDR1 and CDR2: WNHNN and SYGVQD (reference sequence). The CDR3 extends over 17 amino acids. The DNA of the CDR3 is TGCGCCAGCAGTGGGCATGAGAGCGGGGGCCTTTACAATGAGCAGTTCTTC. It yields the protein CASSGHESGGLYNEQFF.

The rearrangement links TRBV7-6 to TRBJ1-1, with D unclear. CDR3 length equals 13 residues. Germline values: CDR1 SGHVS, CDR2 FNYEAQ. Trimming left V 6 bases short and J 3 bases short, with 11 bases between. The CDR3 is CASSLNGDTEAFF. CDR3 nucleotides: TGTGCCAGCAGTCTTAACGGGGACACTGAAGCTTTCTTT.

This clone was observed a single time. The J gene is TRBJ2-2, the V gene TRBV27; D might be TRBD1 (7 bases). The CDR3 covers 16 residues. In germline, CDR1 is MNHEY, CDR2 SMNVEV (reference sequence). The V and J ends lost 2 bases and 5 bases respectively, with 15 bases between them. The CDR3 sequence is CASSLRPGGNTGELFF. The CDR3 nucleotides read TGTGCCAGCAGTTTACGGCCAGGGGGGAATACCGGGGAGCTGTTTTTT.

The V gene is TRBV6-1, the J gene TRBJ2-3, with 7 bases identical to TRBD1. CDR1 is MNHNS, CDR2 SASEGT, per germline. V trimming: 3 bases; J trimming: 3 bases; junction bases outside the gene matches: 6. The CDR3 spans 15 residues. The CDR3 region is CASSDPSGGTDTQYF. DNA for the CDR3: TGTGCCAGCAGTGATCCCTCAGGGGGTACAGATACGCAGTATTTT.

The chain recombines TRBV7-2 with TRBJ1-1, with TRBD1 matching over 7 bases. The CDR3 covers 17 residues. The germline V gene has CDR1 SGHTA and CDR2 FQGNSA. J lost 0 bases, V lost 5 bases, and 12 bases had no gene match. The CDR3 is CASSTPLTGTLNTEAFF. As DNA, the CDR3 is TGTGCCAGCAGCACCCCTTTGACAGGGACTTTGAACACTGAAGCTTTCTTT.

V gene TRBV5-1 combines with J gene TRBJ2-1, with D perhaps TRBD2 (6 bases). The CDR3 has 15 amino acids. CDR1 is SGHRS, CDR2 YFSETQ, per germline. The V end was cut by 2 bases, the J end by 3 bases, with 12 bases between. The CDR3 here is CASSFAGTDYNEQFF. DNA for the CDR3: TGCGCCAGCAGCTTCGCCGGGACTGACTACAATGAGCAGTTCTTC.

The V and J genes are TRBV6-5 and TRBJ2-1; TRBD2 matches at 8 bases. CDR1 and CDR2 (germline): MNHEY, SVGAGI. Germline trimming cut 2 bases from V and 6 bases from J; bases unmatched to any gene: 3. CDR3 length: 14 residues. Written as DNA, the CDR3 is TGTGCCAGCAGTTACGCGGGACTAGGCAATGAGCAGTTCTTC. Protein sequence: CASSYAGLGNEQFF.

CDR3 protein: CASSVAPWSSYNEQFF. The CDR3 DNA reads as TGTGCCAGCAGCGTAGCGCCGTGGAGCTCCTACAATGAGCAGTTCTTC. The rearrangement links TRBV9 to TRBJ2-1; no firm D call. The CDR3 spans 16 residues. Trimming took 0 bases from V and 0 from J, leaving 10 bases between them. In germline, CDR1 is SGDLS, CDR2 YYNGEE. Complete variable domain (other parts from reference TRBV9 and TRBJ2-1): DSGVTQTPKHLITATGQRVTLRCSPRSGDLSVYWYQQSLDQGLQFLIQYYNGEERAKGNILERFSAQQFPDLHSELNLSSLELGDSALYFCASSVAPWSSYNEQFFGPGTRLTVL.

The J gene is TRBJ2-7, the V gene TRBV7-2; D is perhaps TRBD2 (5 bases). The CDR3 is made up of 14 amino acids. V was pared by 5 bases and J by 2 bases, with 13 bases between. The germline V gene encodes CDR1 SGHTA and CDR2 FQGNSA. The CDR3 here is CASSPGLATYEQYF. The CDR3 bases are TGTGCCAGCAGCCCCGGACTGGCCACCTACGAGCAGTACTTC.

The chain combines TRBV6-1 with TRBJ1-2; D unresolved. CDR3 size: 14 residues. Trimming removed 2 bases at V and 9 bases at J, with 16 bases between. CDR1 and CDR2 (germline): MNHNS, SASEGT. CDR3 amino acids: CASSEFEATISYTF. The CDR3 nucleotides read TGTGCCAGCAGTGAATTCGAGGCGACCATCAGCTACACCTTC.

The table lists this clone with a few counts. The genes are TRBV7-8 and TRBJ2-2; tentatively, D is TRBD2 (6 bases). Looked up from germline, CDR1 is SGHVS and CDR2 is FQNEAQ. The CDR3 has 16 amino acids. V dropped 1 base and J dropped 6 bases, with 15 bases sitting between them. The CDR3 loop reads CASSLGFFGGAGELFF. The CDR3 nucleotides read TGTGCCAGCAGCTTAGGTTTCTTTGGAGGGGCCGGGGAGCTGTTTTTT.

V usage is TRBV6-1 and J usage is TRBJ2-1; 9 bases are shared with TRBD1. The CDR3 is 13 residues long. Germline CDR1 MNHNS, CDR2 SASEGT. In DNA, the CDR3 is TGTTCTCACCGGGACAGGGCCTACAATGAGCAGTTCTTC. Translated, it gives CSHRDRAYNEQFF.